This TCR beta chain is from a study of read filtering for tumor transcriptome and immune sequencing. On the study more broadly: Among patients, some 17 were male and about 15 female, aged roughly 45 to 85 (mean about 70). TCR-mapped reads were about 4 to 11 million with IR-seq versus roughly 85 to 1,300 with RNA-seq.

Study observations and caveats: This fraction held mixed bone marrow immune cells after CD138-negative sorting. Roughly 82% of IR-seq clonotypes had a single read, yet these held 3% to 4% of reads.

Only a few counts were recorded for this clonotype. What it binds is unknown. This library used approximately 390 ng RNA and molecular barcoded adaptors spanning alpha/delta and beta/gamma chains. TCRdb reprocessed the reads with MiXCR, giving one entry per CDR3 protein. The sample holds about 130,000 distinct CDR3 sequences; 13% are singletons and the top ten take around 10%. CDR3 length: 14 amino acids. Trimming cost V 6 bases and J 2 bases; bases outside gene matches: 6. The germline gives CDR1 LGHNT, CDR2 FRNRAP. This clonotype was sampled from a donor at least 40 years old with multiple myeloma. Material: a population of CD138-negative cells sorted from bone marrow. The chain employs TRBV12-5 and TRBJ2-5; 7 nucleotides line up with TRBD1. CDR3 bases: TGTGCTAGTGGCCGGGGACAGATACAAGAGACCCAGTACTTC. Encoded protein: CASGRGQIQETQYF. The variable domain in full, completed from reference TRBV12-5 and TRBJ2-5, reads DARVTQTPRHKVTEMGQEVTMRCQPILGHNTVFWYRQTMMQGLELLAYFRNRAPLDDSGMPKDRFSAEMPDATLATLKIQPSEPRDSAVYFCASGRGQIQETQYFGPGTRLLVL.